Below, 13 T cell receptor beta chains from the same sample are listed, as sequenced in a study of blood T cells in healthy people across ages. Alongside a J-beta primer mix, a sample-barcoded 5' primer served in a second PCR lasting about 7 to 11 cycles. A single record per CDR3 protein comes from TCRdb applying MiXCR to the 5' RACE reads. The data contain fewer than 700,000 distinct CDR3 sequences, approximately 40% of them seen just once; the ten biggest clones take up around 32%. Sequenced sample: blood. The receptors shown here come from an elderly man in good health.

The CDR3 DNA reads TGTGCCAGCAGCTTAGAGGGCCAACTCTCCACCTACGAGCAGTACTTC. Residues: CASSLEGQLSTYEQYF. The genes are TRBV7-6 and TRBJ2-7, with no clear D. Germline V gene lookup returns CDR1 SGHVS and CDR2 FNYEAQ. V was clipped by 1 base and J by 2 bases, with 15 bases between them. The length of the CDR3 is 16 residues.

This clonotype was observed a few times. The chain joins TRBV20-1 to TRBJ1-1, with D unresolved. Trimming took off 6 bases at V and 0 bases at J, with 5 bases between the two ends. Germline V gene data show CDR1 as DFQATT and CDR2 as SNEGSKA (reference sequence). CDR3 size: 11 residues. In DNA, the CDR3 is TGCAGTGCACCGATGAACACTGAAGCTTTCTTT. This gives the protein CSAPMNTEAFF.

This clonotype was found a few times. V gene TRBV7-9 combines with J gene TRBJ2-7; 8 bases fit TRBD1. Germline lookup yields CDR1 SEHNR and CDR2 FQNEAQ (reference sequence). The CDR3 runs 15 residues. The V gene end was trimmed by 5 bases and the J gene end by 0 bases; junction bases not matched to a gene: 6. CDR3 region: CASSQRTGLSYEQYF. In DNA form, the CDR3 reads TGTGCCAGCAGCCAAAGGACAGGGCTCTCCTACGAGCAGTACTTC.

This clonotype was picked up many times. The CDR3 loop is CSARDPAGPSYEQYF. The CDR3 bases are TGCAGTGCTAGAGATCCGGCAGGTCCATCCTACGAGCAGTACTTC. V is TRBV20-1 and J is TRBJ2-7; D remains ambiguous. This CDR3 region has 15 residues. V gave up 0 bases and J gave up 1 base, with 13 bases separating them. Germline loops: CDR1 DFQATT, CDR2 SNEGSKA (reference sequence).

This clonotype has more than one count but fewer than ten. This chain joins TRBV7-3 and TRBJ1-2; tentative D call: TRBD1 (5 bases). The germline gives CDR1 SGHTA, CDR2 FQGTGA. V lost 2 bases and J 5 bases, leaving 15 bases between the germline ends. The CDR3 consists of 15 residues. CDR3 sequence reads: CASSLDVGGRYGYTF. DNA of the CDR3: TGTGCCAGCAGCTTAGACGTGGGGGGACGTTATGGCTACACCTTC. Variable domain in full (rest from reference TRBV7-3 and TRBJ1-2): GAGVSQTPSNKVTEKGKYVELRCDPISGHTALYWYRQSLGQGPEFLIYFQGTGAADDSGLPNDRFFAVRPEGSVSTLKIQRTERGDSAVYLCASSLDVGGRYGYTFGSGTRLTVV.

This chain uses TRBV5-6 with TRBJ2-7; D tentatively fits TRBD1 or TRBD2 (5 bases each). The CDR3 loop spans 11 amino acids. Trimming removed 4 bases at V and 7 bases at J, with 9 bases between. Germline CDR1 SGHDT, CDR2 YYEEEE. CDR3 DNA sequence: TGTGCCAGCAGCACAGGAGGTGAGCAGTACTTC. Protein sequence: CASSTGGEQYF.

This clonotype was observed a handful of times. The chain has TRBV20-1 and TRBJ2-6; D possibly corresponds to TRBD1 (5 bases). Germline CDR1 DFQATT, CDR2 SNEGSKA (reference sequence). The V gene lost 5 bases and the J gene lost 0 bases, with 14 bases spanning the gap. CDR3 length: 16 residues. This chain's CDR3 is CSAPDSLYSGANVLTF. In DNA form, the CDR3 reads TGCAGTGCTCCCGACAGCCTATACTCTGGGGCCAACGTCCTGACTTTC.

V and J are TRBV7-2 and TRBJ1-5, with D possibly being TRBD1 (6 bases). Trimming cost V 7 bases and J 7 bases, with 11 bases left between them. CDR3 length: 12 amino acids. Germline values: CDR1 SGHTA, CDR2 FQGNSA. The CDR3 loop reads CASTNGGQPQHF. As DNA, the CDR3 is TGTGCCAGCACTAACGGGGGCCAGCCCCAGCATTTT.

This clonotype was counted between two and nine times. The chain employs TRBV7-2 and TRBJ2-4, with a tentative D call TRBD1 (6 bases). The germline V gene encodes CDR1 SGHTA and CDR2 FQGNSA. V was pared by 5 bases and J by 13 bases, with 18 bases between. This CDR3 has 13 amino acids. The CDR3: CASSLRQVWEQYF. In DNA form, the CDR3 reads TGTGCCAGCAGCCTTCGACAGGTTTGGGAGCAGTACTTC. The entire variable domain, with the rest obtained from reference TRBV7-2 and TRBJ2-4, is as follows: GAGVSQSPSNKVTEKGKDVELRCDPISGHTALYWYRQSLGQGLEFLIYFQGNSAPDKSGLPSDRFSAERTGGSVSTLTIQRTQQEDSAVYLCASSLRQVWEQYFGAGTRLSVL.

The sample holds a few counts of this clonotype. This chain connects TRBV20-1 to TRBJ2-5; 10 positions match TRBD2. The CDR3 consists of 16 residues. Germline-derived CDR1 and CDR2 are DFQATT and SNEGSKA (reference sequence). V was pared by 3 bases and J by 2 bases, with 9 bases of the junction left unmatched. CDR3 in amino acids: CSASMVAGGPQETQYF. CDR3 nucleotides: TGCAGTGCTAGTATGGTAGCGGGGGGCCCACAAGAGACCCAGTACTTC.

The chain uses TRBV3-1 and TRBJ2-1, with 9 bases aligning to TRBD2. This CDR3 has 17 residues. CDR1 is LGHDT and CDR2 is YNNKEL in the germline V gene (reference sequence). V gave up 4 bases and J gave up 4 bases; unmatched junction bases: 11. CDR3 coding DNA: TGTGCCAGCAGCCCTACGTTTGCGGGAGGGCCATACAATGAGCAGTTCTTC. Translating it yields CASSPTFAGGPYNEQFF.

The chain has TRBV18 and TRBJ2-7; 12 bases map to TRBD1. Trimming took 1 base from V and 5 from J; bases not matched to a gene: 3. Germline-derived CDR1 and CDR2 are KGHSH and LQKENI. The CDR3 spans 15 residues. The CDR3 region has the DNA TGTGCCAGCTCACCACTAGGGACAGGGGGCCACGAGCAGTACTTC. Amino acid sequence: CASSPLGTGGHEQYF.

The chain links TRBV28 to TRBJ2-7; 7 nucleotides match TRBD1. CDR1 and CDR2 (germline): MDHEN, SYDVKM. The CDR3 has 14 amino acids. After removal of 6 bases from V and 2 bases from J, the junction contained 7 bases not matched to a gene. As DNA, the CDR3 is TGTGCCAGCAGCCAACCCCAGGGGGCCTACGAGCAGTACTTC. It codes for CASSQPQGAYEQYF.